This TCR beta chain was found in a study of shared clonotypes between healthy human individuals. At the level of the study: In total, the donors were a couple of women and a few men aged 18 to 49. The plates for each donor numbered three CD4 naive, three CD4 memory, two CD8 naive and one CD8 memory.

This CDR3 is built from 15 residues. The V segment lost 5 bases and the J segment 4 bases; nucleotides outside the gene matches: 9. Germline assignment: CDR1 MNHEY and CDR2 SVGAGI. Each subset's genomic DNA was shared equally among a number of immunoSEQ plates. Assay: immunoSEQ multiplex PCR; the TCRdb copy retains only in-frame clones and omits some. The sample includes around 2,000,000 clones, 95% of them seen just once. V usage is TRBV6-5 and J usage is TRBJ2-3; TRBD1 aligns across 7 bases. The specimen sequenced was naive CD4+ T cells sorted from blood. Subset indicated: CD45RA+ positively selected. This sequence originates from a man younger than 30 in good health. CDR3 DNA: TGTGCCAGCAGTACCACAGGGGCAGTATCAGATACGCAGTATTTT. This translates into CASSTTGAVSDTQYF.